These 30 T cell receptor beta chains originate from one sample sequenced in a study of Graves' ophthalmopathy and Graves' hyperthyroidism. Researchers took RNA transcripts and amplified TCR beta CDR3 regions from them. In the first round, RT-PCR was carried out with HTBI primers, and a multiplex PCR formed the second round. MiXCR was run by TCRdb on the multiplex PCR reads, yielding one entry per CDR3 protein. Among some 750,000 distinct CDR3 sequences listed, roughly 41% were seen once. Specimen: peripheral blood. These receptors were obtained from an adult man with Graves' ophthalmopathy.

The chain is built from TRBV2 and TRBJ1-2; TRBD1 is a possible D gene (5 bases). CDR3 length equals 13 residues. Germline CDR1 is SNHLY and CDR2 is FYNNEI. With 5 bases removed from V and 1 base from J, the gap between germline ends came to 8 bases. CDR3 loop: CASSFDSNYGYTF. Written as DNA, the CDR3 is TGTGCCAGCAGTTTCGACAGTAACTATGGCTACACCTTC.

This clonotype was found many times. The chain uses TRBV29-1 and TRBJ2-7; TRBD1 matches at 9 bases. The CDR3 contains 12 residues. The germline CDR1 and CDR2 sequences are SQVTM and ANQGSEA. Losses at the gene ends were 3 bases for V and 4 bases for J; bases not matched to a gene: 1. The CDR3 protein is CSVEGTGYEQYF. For the CDR3, the DNA is TGCAGCGTTGAGGGGACAGGGTACGAGCAGTACTTC.

Details on this clonotype: A read error may account for a junction end that differs from germline. The chain links TRBV7-2 to TRBJ2-3; D not certain. From germline, CDR1 is SGHTA and CDR2 FQGNSA. The CDR3 is 12 residues long. This CDR3 reads CASSLGTDTQYF. CDR3 nucleotides: TGTGCCAGCAGTTTAGGAACAGATACGCAGTATTTT.

As to this clonotype: A much larger clone lies a single base off, so this may be a read error. The J gene is TRBJ1-5, the V gene TRBV10-3; D perhaps matches TRBD1 (5 bases). The CDR3 extends over 15 amino acids. Germline CDR1 ENHRY, CDR2 SYGVKD. The CDR3 nucleotides read TGTGCCGTCAGTGAGGACTCGGGGGGCAATCAGCCCCAGCATTTT. Encoded protein: CAVSEDSGGNQPQHF.

About this clonotype: This could be a read error, since a much larger clone is one nucleotide away. This chain links TRBV13 with TRBJ1-5; D remains ambiguous. Per the germline V gene, CDR1 is PRHDT and CDR2 is FYEKMQ (reference sequence). The CDR3 is made up of 12 amino acids. This CDR3 reads CASSIGRMPQHF. The DNA of the CDR3 is TGTGCCAGCAGCATAGGACGGATGCCCCAGCATTTT.

This clonotype was counted at least ten times. The J gene is TRBJ2-7, the V gene TRBV10-3; 13 nucleotides align to TRBD2. Germline V gives CDR1 ENHRY, CDR2 SYGVKD. The ends lost 1 base at V and 5 bases at J; junction bases unmatched: 2. CDR3 length: 15 amino acids. The CDR3 loop reads CAISELGLAGDEQYF. CDR3 bases: TGTGCCATCAGTGAGTTAGGACTAGCGGGAGACGAGCAGTACTTC.

In this sample, this clonotype turned up many times. The V and J genes are TRBV19 and TRBJ2-5; the match to TRBD1 covers 9 bases. CDR1 and CDR2 (germline): LNHDA, SQIVND (reference sequence). V was clipped by 7 bases and J by 5 bases; unmatched bases: 11. The CDR3 is made up of 15 amino acids. The DNA of the CDR3 is TGTGCCAGTACCCTCAGGACAGGGGCGGTCGAGACCCAGTACTTC. It is translated as CASTLRTGAVETQYF.

Of note for this clonotype: Possible read error: a much larger clone is one base away. The conserved phenylalanine or tryptophan normally closing the CDR3 is absent here, so this likely arose from a read error. The V call is TRBV10-1, the J call TRBJ1-1; D gene uncertain. Trimming cost V 3 bases and J 6 bases, with 5 bases left between them. Germline V gene data show CDR1 as WNHNN and CDR2 as SYGVQD (reference sequence). The CDR3 has 11 residues. The CDR3, as DNA: TGCGCCAGCAGTGACGGAGCTGAAGCTTTCCTT. Its translation: CASSDGAEAFL.

The table lists this clonotype with a few counts. The chain is built from TRBV7-7 and TRBJ2-7, with TRBD2 matching 7 bases. J was trimmed by 0 bases and V by 5 bases; bases with no gene match: 7. CDR1 is SSHAT and CDR2 is FNYEAQ in the germline V gene (reference sequence). This CDR3 comprises 15 residues. The CDR3 region is CASSPAAGDSYEQYF. The CDR3 coding sequence is TGTGCCAGCAGCCCAGCGGCGGGGGACTCCTACGAGCAGTACTTC.

This clonotype has just a few counts. The chain carries TRBV19 and TRBJ2-2; no clear D. The V gene's germline CDR1 is LNHDA and CDR2 SQIVND (reference sequence). This CDR3 has 14 residues. The V and J ends lost 9 bases and 8 bases respectively, with 19 bases between them. The chain's CDR3 is CASAQIGILGELFF. Here the CDR3 DNA reads TGTGCCAGCGCGCAGATCGGCATCCTGGGGGAGCTGTTTTTT.

This clonotype showed up many times. The chain carries TRBV24-1 and TRBJ1-5, with 9 positions matching TRBD1. Trimming removed 5 bases from V and 7 bases from J; junction bases left unmatched: 2. The length of the CDR3 is 13 residues. In germline, CDR1 is KGHDR, CDR2 SFDVKD. The CDR3 loop reads CATSGTGVQPQHF. CDR3 bases: TGTGCCACCAGTGGGACAGGGGTGCAGCCCCAGCATTTT.

Concerning this clonotype itself: The CDR3 end shows no conserved phenylalanine or tryptophan, and so a read error is likely. The V call is TRBV25-1, the J call TRBJ1-6; 10 positions agree with TRBD1. Germline loops: CDR1 MGHDK, CDR2 SYGVNS. V lost 8 bases, J lost 10 bases, and 11 bases stayed unmatched. There are 15 residues in the CDR3. CDR3 protein: CASASNGQGVSPLHL. CDR3 DNA sequence: TGTGCCAGCGCTTCAAACGGACAGGGGGTCTCACCCCTCCACCTT.

This clonotype was recorded a few times. The chain employs TRBV20-1 and TRBJ1-2; 9 nucleotides match TRBD1. The CDR3 sequence is 17 residues long. Germline V lookup: CDR1 DFQATT, CDR2 SNEGSKA (reference sequence). Germline trimming cut 3 bases from V and 0 bases from J; bases unmatched to any gene: 11. CDR3 loop: CSARQPGQGYTNYGYTF. Here the CDR3 DNA reads TGCAGTGCTAGGCAACCGGGACAGGGCTACACTAACTATGGCTACACCTTC.

This chain uses TRBV25-1 with TRBJ1-2, with D unresolved. The CDR3 contains 15 residues. Trimming removed 3 bases at V and 6 bases at J, with 17 bases between. Per the germline V gene, CDR1 is MGHDK and CDR2 is SYGVNS. DNA for the CDR3: TGTGCCAGCAGTGATAGTGCCGGGGAGCTGCATGGCTACACCTTC. It codes for CASSDSAGELHGYTF.

The CDR3 loop is CATSYLDRDQPQHF. DNA for the CDR3: TGTGCCACCAGTTACCTAGACAGGGATCAGCCCCAGCATTTT. The V and J genes are TRBV24-1 and TRBJ1-5, with 7 bases identical to TRBD1. V lost 6 bases, J lost 5 bases, and 6 bases stayed unmatched. CDR3 size: 14 residues. CDR1 and CDR2 (germline): KGHDR, SFDVKD.

This chain joins TRBV7-9 and TRBJ2-5; D tentatively reads TRBD1 or TRBD2 (5 bases each). Between the trimmed V and J ends, which lost 2 bases and 2 bases, there was a span of 21 bases. This CDR3 region has 18 residues. CDR1 SEHNR and CDR2 FQNEAQ come from the germline V gene (reference sequence). CDR3 sequence: CASSLLLGDERRQETQYF. The CDR3 DNA reads TGTGCCAGCAGCTTACTCCTGGGGGATGAGAGAAGACAAGAGACCCAGTACTTC.

The sample holds many counts of this clonotype. The gene calls are TRBV7-2 and TRBJ2-5; unclear D gene. The CDR3 spans 14 residues. The V gene's germline CDR1 is SGHTA and CDR2 FQGNSA. Trimming stripped 3 bases from V and 2 bases from J, with 10 bases between. CDR3 DNA sequence: TGTGCCAGCAGCTTGGTGGCAGTTCAAGAGACCCAGTACTTC. Protein: CASSLVAVQETQYF.

This clonotype was seen more than once but under ten times. V gene TRBV19 combines with J gene TRBJ1-2; TRBD1 is a possible D gene (6 bases). This CDR3 has 13 amino acids. Germline-derived CDR1 and CDR2 are LNHDA and SQIVND (reference sequence). Trimming left V 3 bases short and J 6 bases short, with 11 bases between. The CDR3, as DNA: TGTGCCAGTAGTATCGGGGGGGGCAATGGCTACACCTTC. Protein sequence: CASSIGGGNGYTF.

The gene calls are TRBV6-5 and TRBJ2-7, with a tentative D call TRBD1 (5 bases). Trimming took 2 bases from V and 2 from J, leaving 7 bases between them. From germline, CDR1 is MNHEY and CDR2 SVGAGI. This CDR3 has 13 residues. CDR3 loop: CASSYLDTYEQYF. CDR3 bases: TGTGCCAGCAGTTACCTGGACACCTACGAGCAGTACTTC.

This clonotype occurred a few times. The rearrangement joins TRBV2 to TRBJ2-5; possible D gene TRBD2, 7 bases. The germline V gene encodes CDR1 SNHLY and CDR2 FYNNEI. The V and J ends lost 5 bases and 2 bases respectively, with 15 bases between them. The CDR3 length is 15 residues. This chain's CDR3 is CASSPRGARQETQYF. DNA of the CDR3: TGTGCCAGCAGTCCCCGGGGGGCCCGACAAGAGACCCAGTACTTC.

This clonotype was counted between two and nine times. This rearrangement joins TRBV7-2 to TRBJ2-7, with D possibly called TRBD1 or TRBD2 (6 bases each). Germline CDR1 is SGHTA and CDR2 is FQGNSA. V was cut by 4 bases and J by 7 bases, with 20 bases left in between. The CDR3 length is 15 residues. DNA of the CDR3: TGTGCCAGCAGCTCAAGGGGGACTGGGGAGGAAGAGCAGTACTTC. It codes for CASSSRGTGEEEQYF.

The V call is TRBV6-4, the J call TRBJ2-2, with TRBD2 matching over 7 bases. Per the germline V gene, CDR1 is MRHNA and CDR2 is SNTAGT. The CDR3 extends over 15 amino acids. With V trimmed by 4 bases and J by 1 base, 3 bases remained unmatched. CDR3 coding DNA: TGTGCCAGCAGTGCTGGCGGGAGGAACACCGGGGAGCTGTTTTTT. Translating it yields CASSAGGRNTGELFF.

This clonotype was detected many times. The chain links TRBV29-1 to TRBJ2-7, with no clear D. The CDR3 spans 12 residues. The V end was cut by 5 bases, the J end by 2 bases, with 10 bases between. The germline V gene has CDR1 SQVTM and CDR2 ANQGSEA. The CDR3 DNA is TGCAGCGTTTCCCTGGGCACCTACGAGCAGTACTTC. Its translation: CSVSLGTYEQYF.

This chain uses TRBV25-1 with TRBJ2-7; 8 bases line up with TRBD2. Germline CDR1 reads MGHDK; CDR2 reads SYGVNS. The CDR3 is 14 residues long. Germline trimming cut 6 bases from V and 2 bases from J; bases unmatched to any gene: 6. The CDR3 DNA reads as TGTGCCAGCAGAGATAGCGGGACCACCTACGAGCAGTACTTC. Translated, it gives CASRDSGTTYEQYF.

The sample holds a few counts of this clonotype. This clone may be a read error of a much larger clone one base away. The chain couples TRBV29-1 to TRBJ1-2, with D possibly being TRBD1 (5 bases). The CDR3 covers 13 residues. Trimming shortened V by 3 bases and J by 3 bases, and 11 bases separated the two germline ends. The germline V gene encodes CDR1 SQVTM and CDR2 ANQGSEA. In DNA, the CDR3 is TGCAGCGTTGAGTTGGGGCCCGACTATGGCTACACCTTC. Translating it yields CSVELGPDYGYTF. Together with reference TRBV29-1 and TRBJ1-2, the CDR3 gives the full variable domain: SAVISQKPSRDICQRGTSLTIQCQVDSQVTMMFWYRQQPGQSLTLIATANQGSEATYESGFVIDKFPISRPNLTFSTLTVSNMSPEDSSIYLCSVELGPDYGYTFGSGTRLTVV.

This chain uses TRBV29-1 with TRBJ1-3; D is unclear. V was cut by 0 bases and J by 7 bases, with 16 bases left in between. This CDR3 has 15 amino acids. Per germline, CDR1 SQVTM and CDR2 ANQGSEA. The CDR3 protein is CSVEDPWTGGNTIYF. In DNA, the CDR3 is TGCAGCGTTGAAGACCCCTGGACGGGTGGGAACACCATATATTTT.

There are many counts of this clonotype. This rearrangement joins TRBV24-1 to TRBJ1-2; 8 nucleotides match TRBD1. V dropped 4 bases and J dropped 8; count of bases not matched to a gene: 8. The CDR3 has 14 residues. CDR1 and CDR2 from the germline V gene are KGHDR and SFDVKD. The CDR3 nucleotides read TGTGCCACCAGTGACCTCGGGACAGGCGGGGGCTACACCTTC. The encoded protein is CATSDLGTGGGYTF.

V usage is TRBV7-2 and J usage is TRBJ1-5; possible D gene TRBD1, 5 bases. There are 12 residues in the CDR3. Trimming cost V 3 bases and J 11 bases, with 11 bases left between them. CDR1 and CDR2 (germline): SGHTA, FQGNSA. The CDR3 coding sequence is TGTGCCAGCAGCTTGGGGGAAGAGACCCAGCATTTT. As protein: CASSLGEETQHF. The full variable domain, completed using reference TRBV7-2 and TRBJ1-5, is GAGVSQSPSNKVTEKGKDVELRCDPISGHTALYWYRQSLGQGLEFLIYFQGNSAPDKSGLPSDRFSAERTGGSVSTLTIQRTQQEDSAVYLCASSLGEETQHFGDGTRLSIL.

The chain employs TRBV7-9 and TRBJ1-2; 7 bases fit TRBD1. The CDR3 is made up of 18 amino acids. CDR1 is SEHNR and CDR2 is FQNEAQ in the germline V gene (reference sequence). Trimming at V came to 4 bases and at J to 6 bases, leaving 20 bases not matched to a gene. The CDR3 spells CASSSNRGRDYTPDGYTF. For the CDR3, the DNA is TGTGCCAGCAGCTCCAATAGGGGGCGTGACTATACTCCGGATGGCTACACCTTC.

The J gene is TRBJ2-7, the V gene TRBV10-3; TRBD2 aligns across 8 bases. Germline CDR1 and CDR2: ENHRY and SYGVKD. The CDR3 is 15 residues long. Unmatched junction bases numbered 7, after V lost 3 bases and J lost 3 bases. The chain's CDR3 is CAISDDGRGGYEQYF. Written as DNA, the CDR3 is TGTGCCATCAGTGACGACGGGAGGGGTGGCTACGAGCAGTACTTC.